This T cell receptor beta chain came from a study of cytomegalovirus exposure and HLA in healthy donors. Study at large: A previous analysis identified approximately 120 million unique TCR beta sequences derived from about 180 million T cells. Study findings and constraints: Highly shared sequence variants in one cluster were likely a sequencing artifact. Reports showed the classifier diagnosing cytomegalovirus status with high specificity and sensitivity.

13 Jbeta primers and 60 Vbeta primers were used for the PCR. This table comes from immunoSEQ multiplex PCR, and its TCRdb copy is limited to in-frame clones, with some not included. The sample has a few hundred thousand clones; about nine tenths are singletons. Germline loops: CDR1 SNHLY, CDR2 FYNNEI. The CDR3 has 15 residues. V shed 7 bases and J 3 bases; nucleotides not matched to a gene: 4. Remarks on this clone: The antigen remains undetermined.

This chain connects TRBV2 to TRBJ2-2, with 11 bases aligning to TRBD1. Sequenced: PBMCs. The receptor comes from a girl aged 2-10 years in good health and CMV-seronegative. Here the CDR3 reads CASTRTGGDTGELFF. CDR3 DNA sequence: TGTGCCAGCACCCGGACAGGGGGCGACACCGGGGAGCTGTTTTTT.